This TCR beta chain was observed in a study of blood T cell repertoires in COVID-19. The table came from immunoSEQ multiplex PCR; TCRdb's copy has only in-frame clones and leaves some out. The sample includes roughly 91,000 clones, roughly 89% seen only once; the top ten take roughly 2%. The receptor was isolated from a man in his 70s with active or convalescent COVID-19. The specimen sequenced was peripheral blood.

CDR3: CASSPRDIAYEQYF. CDR3 DNA sequence: TGTGCCAGCAGCCCCCGGGACATTGCCTACGAGCAGTACTTC. The V and J genes are TRBV11-1 and TRBJ2-7, with a possible D match to TRBD1 (6 bases). The germline V and J ends were trimmed by 5 bases and 2 bases, with 13 bases remaining between them. Germline lookup yields CDR1 SGHAT and CDR2 FQDESV (reference sequence). The CDR3 extends over 14 amino acids.